These 14 T cell receptor beta chains share one sample of origin, sequenced in a study of T cells after yellow fever vaccination (dated by TCRdb to 2018 to 2020). Per the publication, the treatment or condition label means: live attenuated yellow fever vaccine strain. Libraries were prepared through 5' RACE. TCRdb shows the sequencer as Illumina HiSeq 2500. TCRdb cleaned the public reads at Q25 with fastp, built clones with MiXCR and kept in-frame beta chains. Rows merge per CDR3 protein into single entries with the most common DNA and genes. The sample table holds around 160,000 distinct CDR3 sequences, of which under 7.5% were seen once. Jointly, the top ten make up 2.5% to 3% of the sample. The sequenced sample was CD4+ T cells sorted from PBMCs, obtained about 5 days after the first yellow fever vaccination. These receptors were collected from a man aged 18 to 35 who received the YFV17D yellow fever vaccine.

This chain connects TRBV24-1 to TRBJ1-1; 7 bases agree with TRBD1. CDR1 and CDR2 from the germline V gene are KGHDR and SFDVKD. With 0 bases clipped from V and 6 bases from J, the junction kept 12 bases outside the gene matches. CDR3 length equals 17 residues. The CDR3 loop is CATSDLPLDRVRAEAFF. The CDR3 DNA reads as TGTGCCACCAGTGATTTGCCGCTCGACAGGGTAAGAGCTGAAGCTTTCTTT.

The CDR3 bases are TGCAGTGCTAGACTCTCGCAGCGGGTCTACAATGAGCAGTTCTTC. Protein sequence: CSARLSQRVYNEQFF. The rearrangement links TRBV20-1 to TRBJ2-1, with a weak D call TRBD2 (6 bases). The V gene's germline CDR1 is DFQATT and CDR2 SNEGSKA (reference sequence). The CDR3 is made up of 15 amino acids. V was trimmed by 2 bases and J by 3 bases, leaving 14 bases between them.

The rearrangement uses TRBV7-9 and TRBJ1-1; perhaps TRBD1 as D (6 bases). Germline V gene lookup returns CDR1 SEHNR and CDR2 FQNEAQ (reference sequence). Trimming pared 3 bases from V and 4 bases from J, leaving 18 bases between. The CDR3 has 16 residues. The CDR3 coding sequence is TGTGCCAGCAGCTTCGTGGGGTGGAAGGGGGGCACTGAAGCTTTCTTT. It specifies CASSFVGWKGGTEAFF.

This clonotype was seen many times. V is TRBV7-2 and J is TRBJ1-2; TRBD1 is a possible D gene (5 bases). The length of the CDR3 is 15 residues. In germline, CDR1 is SGHTA, CDR2 FQGNSA. Trimming left V 5 bases short and J 6 bases short, with 19 bases between. The CDR3 loop is CASSTRGMGGDGYTF. As DNA, the CDR3 is TGTGCCAGCAGCACGAGGGGCATGGGCGGGGATGGCTACACCTTC.

This clonotype was detected ten times or more. The chain uses TRBV12-3 or TRBV12-4 and TRBJ2-7; 7 nucleotides align to TRBD1. The trim removed 0 bases at V and 2 bases at J, leaving 1 base unmatched. This CDR3 has 14 residues. CDR3 sequence reads: CASSLAGGAYEQYV. The DNA of the CDR3 is TGTGCCAGCAGTTTAGCAGGGGGCGCCTACGAGCAGTACGTC.

The chain couples TRBV20-1 to TRBJ2-1; 11 positions match TRBD2. The germline CDR1 and CDR2 sequences are DFQATT and SNEGSKA (reference sequence). The CDR3 totals 16 residues. J lost 6 bases, V lost 2 bases, and 9 bases had no gene match. Here the CDR3 DNA reads TGCAGTGCTAGACCCCTGTTAGCGGGGGGGGGCAATGAGCAGTTCTTC. Translating it yields CSARPLLAGGGNEQFF.

This clonotype was seen many times. The V call is TRBV5-1, the J call TRBJ2-7; the match to TRBD1 covers 8 bases. CDR1 and CDR2 from the germline V gene are SGHRS and YFSETQ. The length of the CDR3 is 14 residues. Trimming removed 3 bases from V and 3 bases from J; junction bases left unmatched: 5. The CDR3 loop is CASSSGTGVYEQYF. The CDR3 DNA is TGCGCCAGCAGCTCCGGGACAGGAGTCTACGAGCAGTACTTC.

This clonotype was picked up many times. V gene TRBV5-6 combines with J gene TRBJ2-7; 8 nucleotides align to TRBD2. This CDR3 spans 15 amino acids. Germline loops: CDR1 SGHDT, CDR2 YYEEEE. The trim removed 5 bases at V and 4 bases at J, leaving 11 bases unmatched. CDR3 bases: TGTGCCAGCAGGCCCACCGGGGGGGGGTTGTACGAGCAGTACTTC. Protein sequence: CASRPTGGGLYEQYF.

This clonotype was counted many times. J is TRBJ2-6 and V is TRBV6-2 or TRBV6-3, with D unclear. CDR1 MNHEY and CDR2 SVGEGT come from the germline V gene. The V end lost 6 bases, the J end lost 7 bases, and 7 bases lay between the germline ends. The CDR3 covers 12 residues. The CDR3 loop reads CASSPIANVLTF. CDR3 DNA: TGTGCCAGCAGCCCCATCGCCAACGTCCTGACTTTC.

This clonotype has ten or more counts. The V and J genes are TRBV11-3 and TRBJ2-5; no firm D call. V was clipped by 9 bases and J by 2 bases, with 19 bases between them. The germline CDR1 and CDR2 sequences are SGHNT and YENEEA. The CDR3 sequence is 15 residues long. CDR3 loop: CARPLGSNAQETQYF. The CDR3 DNA is TGTGCCAGGCCTTTAGGCAGCAATGCACAAGAGACCCAGTACTTC.

This clonotype appeared many times. The rearrangement links TRBV20-1 to TRBJ2-1; D not certain. The CDR3 spans 10 residues. CDR1 and CDR2 (germline): DFQATT, SNEGSKA (reference sequence). With 3 bases removed from V and 9 bases from J, the gap between germline ends came to 6 bases. DNA of the CDR3: TGCAGTGCTAGTATGACTGAGCAGTTCTTC. Translated: CSASMTEQFF.

The rearrangement uses TRBV5-1 and TRBJ2-1; 8 bases align to TRBD1. Germline V gene lookup returns CDR1 SGHRS and CDR2 YFSETQ. V was pared by 4 bases and J by 8 bases, with 8 bases of the junction left unmatched. There are 14 residues in the CDR3. CDR3 coding DNA: TGCGCCAGCAGCAGGACAGGGACCCCCGATGAGCAGTTCTTC. Its protein is CASSRTGTPDEQFF.

This clonotype was observed many times. The rearrangement joins TRBV20-1 to TRBJ1-2, with a possible D match to TRBD1 (6 bases). With 5 bases removed from V and 4 bases from J, the gap between germline ends came to 14 bases. The CDR3 length is 13 residues. Germline V gene lookup returns CDR1 DFQATT and CDR2 SNEGSKA (reference sequence). The CDR3 spells CSAQTGHFYGYTF. The CDR3 region has the DNA TGCAGTGCTCAGACAGGCCATTTCTATGGCTACACCTTC.

This chain uses TRBV6-2 or TRBV6-3 with TRBJ1-1; D ambiguous. This CDR3 has 15 residues. Germline lookup yields CDR1 MNHEY and CDR2 SVGEGT. The germline V and J ends were trimmed by 1 base and 3 bases, with 12 bases remaining between them. The CDR3 DNA reads TGTGCCAGCAGTTACTTAGTATTGTACGACACTGAAGCTTTCTTT. Residues: CASSYLVLYDTEAFF.